Reported below is one TCR beta chain. This clonotype has at least ten counts. What antigen it recognizes has not been identified. The sample holds no much larger clone one base away, and base qualities are not on file. Counted from cysteine to phenylalanine, this CDR3 has 15 amino acids. Only the CDR3 region is kept as DNA, spanning 45 bases read in frame from base 1. V loses 3 bases at its end and J loses 4 bases; junction bases beyond the gene matches: 3. The germline V gene (reference sequence) gives CDR1 as LNHDA and CDR2 as SQIVND. These data are taken from a study of T cells in Graves' hyperthyroidism and ophthalmopathy (dated by TCRdb to between 2018 and 2020). In terms of the full investigation: Peripheral blood was sampled at the time of initial diagnosis, prior to any treatment. The roughly 100 discovery patients were randomly divided into training and test sets at a 7:3 ratio. Prospective prediction of ophthalmopathy was tested in an independent validation cohort consisting of 18 hyperthyroidism patients and some 15 patients who later progressed to ophthalmopathy. According to the paper, TCR Vbeta CDR3 sequencing was carried out on more than 120 peripheral blood samples, which came from fewer than 50 ophthalmopathy, 75 or so hyperthyroidism and roughly 17 progressor patients. The study also compared thyroid tissue and blood T-cell repertoires from 6 or 7 Graves' hyperthyroidism patients. TCR V-J signatures able to tell the groups apart were searched for in a discovery cohort of about a hundred patients, of whom roughly 42 had Graves' ophthalmopathy and about 55 had stable Graves' hyperthyroidism. After blood sampling, hyperthyroidism patients were treated with methimazole at a starting dose of 30 mg daily, and ophthalmopathy patients were treated with high-dose intravenous methylprednisolone.

Graves' hyperthyroidism was defined as stable when no progression to ophthalmopathy occurred over 18 months of follow-up. Hyperthyroidism patients were newly diagnosed, had a disease duration of under 2 months, and were aged 18 to 65 years. The study excluded patients with uncontrolled infections, other autoimmune diseases, pregnancy or lactation. Diagnoses were based on clinical symptoms, serum thyroxine and TRAb, thyroid ultrasound and orbital computed tomography. Ficoll-Paque density gradient centrifugation was used to isolate PBMCs from under 11 ml of fresh peripheral blood. Total RNA was extracted using Trizol reagent, and RNA quality was assessed on an Agilent 2100 Bioanalyzer. Beyond this particular receptor, the publication reports: A model built on a 13 V-J signature distinguished ophthalmopathy from stable hyperthyroidism, reaching roughly 88% sensitivity and around 81% specificity in cross-validation and 80%/75% in testing. Blood samples also contained most of the expanded thyroid clonotypes (frequency above 0.001), which suggests that blood repertoires may reflect thyroid immune responses. Sample size was not statistically predetermined, and blinding of investigators to group allocation was not performed. During validation, the model predicted progression to ophthalmopathy a median of approximately 6.5 months ahead of onset, with almost 71% sensitivity and less than 85% specificity.

The TCR beta CDR3 regions were amplified from the RNA transcripts. A first-round RT-PCR of the TCR CDR3 used the HTBI primer set with the Qiagen OneStep RT-PCR kit. Libraries were constructed in a second round of multiplex PCR, after which size selection and purification were carried out. Libraries were sequenced paired-end with 100 bp reads on an Illumina HiSeq2000. As for how the authors treated the data: Raw data were processed with SOAPnuke, discarding reads with adapters, uncalled bases, mean Phred below 15, or no exact constant-primer or identifier match. High-quality paired reads were merged with COPE v1.2.5, and unique nucleotide sequences were defined as clonotypes. MiTCR v1.1 was used to align the clonotypes against IMGT TRBV, TRBD and TRBJ reference segments. The analysis included only V-J combinations with a frequency above 0.0001, which together covered 99% to 99.2% of the repertoires. The TCS score was defined as F50 (clonal expansion) divided by E x V (chaos), with BLOSUM62-based TCRdist calculated between CDR3 peptides within each V-J. Welch's t-statistics and random forest reduced some 510 V-J features to 13, which were used in a naive Bayes classifier (R e1071). The raw public data were reprocessed by TCRdb itself: fastp quality trimming at Q25, MiXCR clonotype calling, in-frame beta chains only. When rows share a CDR3 protein, they turn into one entry using the most common DNA and genes. The V and J calls shown here were made by TCRdb, not taken from the authors' results. Across this sample there are fewer than 850,000 distinct CDR3 sequences, with 15% to 20% seen only once. Jointly, the top ten make up around 16% of the sample.

The chain employs TRBV19 and TRBJ2-7; the junction holds 13 bases that match TRBD2. The sequence was collected from a man in his fifties with Graves' hyperthyroidism. The sequenced material came from blood. DNA sequence: TGTGCCAGTAGTATCGGACTAGCGGGAGTGTACGAGCAGTACTTC. Its translation is CASSIGLAGVYEQYF.